One T cell receptor beta chain is described in this entry. Its target is not known. The source of the sample is a study of T cell responses to AZD1222 COVID-19 vaccine. Some clones are missing from TCRdb's copy, which holds only in-frame ones; the method was immunoSEQ multiplex PCR. In the table there are tens of thousands of clones, about 85% of which are singletons. Study-level points and caveats: Spike-specific TCRs gained breadth and depth after people received two AZD1222 doses.

The CDR3 covers 15 residues. The V end was cut by 1 base, the J end by 2 bases, with 11 bases between. CDR1 and CDR2 (germline): SGHAT, FQDESV (reference sequence). This chain uses TRBV11-1 with TRBJ1-1; TRBD1 is a possible D gene (5 bases). The specimen comprised peripheral blood, sampled on day 0 of AZD1222 vaccination. The receptor was derived from an adult in good health. CDR3 sequence (DNA): TGTGCCAGCAGCTTAGAAAGGGGCCCAAACACTGAAGCTTTCTTT. It specifies CASSLERGPNTEAFF.